Listed below are T cell receptor beta chains from one sample, sequenced in a study of T cells in Graves' hyperthyroidism and ophthalmopathy. TCRdb re-derived calls from the multiplex PCR reads in MiXCR, one entry per CDR3 protein. The table lists roughly 740,000 distinct CDR3 sequences, 15% to 20% of them singletons, with 8.4% in the top ten. The sequenced sample consisted of blood. Receptors were obtained from a man aged 18 to 30 with Graves' hyperthyroidism. CDR3s include the opening cysteine and the closing phenylalanine or tryptophan. A D gene is named only where the DNA matches it firmly. Rows give clone size only sometimes, using once, few, many, or a class for an expanded clone.

d_gene: .
v_gene: TRBV3-1
abundance: many
j_gene: TRBJ2-2
CDR3aa: CASSQEIWVQGGELFF
CDR3nt: TGTGCCAGCAGCCAAGAAATCTGGGTGCAGGGCGGGGAGCTGTTTTTT

d_gene: .
v_gene: TRBV3-1
abundance: many
j_gene: TRBJ2-7
CDR3aa: CASSHKAYEQYF
CDR3nt: TGTGCCAGCAGCCACAAGGCCTACGAGCAGTACTTC

d_gene: TRBD1
v_gene: TRBV19
abundance: few
j_gene: TRBJ2-7
CDR3aa: CASKVDRASYEQYF
CDR3nt: TGTGCCAGTAAGGTGGACAGGGCTTCCTACGAGCAGTACTTC

d_gene: .
v_gene: TRBV30
abundance: few
j_gene: TRBJ2-7
CDR3aa: CAWSNRVGTYEQYF
CDR3nt: TGTGCCTGGAGTAACAGGGTGGGCACCTACGAGCAGTACTTC

d_gene: TRBD2
v_gene: TRBV5-1
abundance: .
j_gene: TRBJ2-7
CDR3aa: CASSIRGLGEQYF
CDR3nt: TGCGCCAGCAGCATCCGGGGACTAGGGGAGCAGTACTTC

d_gene: .
v_gene: TRBV19
abundance: many
j_gene: TRBJ2-7
CDR3aa: CASSIQAGGSAEQYF
CDR3nt: TGTGCCAGTAGTATTCAGGCAGGGGGGTCCGCCGAGCAGTACTTC

d_gene: .
v_gene: TRBV5-1
abundance: many
j_gene: TRBJ2-7
CDR3aa: CASSLGLNYEQYF
CDR3nt: TGCGCCAGCAGCTTGGGCCTTAACTACGAGCAGTACTTC

d_gene: .
v_gene: TRBV12-3/TRBV12-4
abundance: many
j_gene: TRBJ2-7
CDR3aa: CASSLIAGVRVEQYF
CDR3nt: TGTGCCAGCAGTTTAATCGCAGGGGTAAGGGTGGAACAGTACTTC

d_gene: .
v_gene: TRBV3-1
abundance: .
j_gene: TRBJ1-4
CDR3aa: CASSHDYATNEKLFF
CDR3nt: TGTGCCAGCAGCCATGACTATGCAACTAATGAAAAACTGTTTTTT

d_gene: TRBD2
v_gene: TRBV12-3/TRBV12-4
abundance: few
j_gene: TRBJ2-7
CDR3aa: CASSLGTSGKDEQYF
CDR3nt: TGTGCCAGCAGTTTAGGGACTAGCGGGAAGGACGAGCAGTACTTC

d_gene: .
v_gene: TRBV27
abundance: many
j_gene: TRBJ2-3
CDR3aa: CASSFFPRGQGTDTQYF
CDR3nt: TGTGCCAGCAGTTTCTTCCCGCGAGGCCAGGGGACAGATACGCAGTATTTT

d_gene: .
v_gene: TRBV6-2/TRBV6-3
abundance: .
j_gene: TRBJ1-5
CDR3aa: CATTRQASNQPQHF
CDR3nt: TGTGCCACCACCAGGCAGGCTAGCAATCAGCCCCAGCATTTT